The text below deals with one T cell receptor (beta chain). There is no known antigen for this receptor. Nothing much larger sits one base from this clone, and base qualities are not available. The data originate from a study of blood T cell repertoires in COVID-19 (TCRdb year 2020). With regard to the full study: The collaborator samples originated in the United States, Italy and Spain and spanned the acute and convalescent phases of COVID-19. Where HLA class I and class II types were available, the types were taken from metadata supplied by the sample provider, not from assay-based typing. The samples were drawn from two sources: the first 160 participants of the ongoing ImmuneRACE study, and over 950 subjects contributed by 6 global collaborators. Subjects who had been exposed to COVID-19, were actively infected with it, or had recovered from it provided the deeply sampled blood TCRbeta repertoires that made up the dataset. Nearly every sample came with metadata listing a de-identified subject ID, COVID-19 status, age in years and sex. The prospective study material was composed of cDNA or gDNA derived from T cells, B-cell-depleted T cells, or PBMCs. The repertoires were released in a freely available public database intended as a resource for research on the immune response to SARS-CoV-2.

Each collaborating institution followed its own protocols to collect whole blood in K2EDTA tubes. For TCRbeta analysis, collaborators shipped samples in one of three forms: frozen whole blood, isolated PBMCs, or DNA extracted from either of those sample types. Trimming removed 4 bases from V and 2 bases from J, leaving 10 bases between the germline ends. The CDR3 covers 13 residues, taking in both the cysteine and the phenylalanine. The only DNA kept is the CDR3, 39 bases in frame from the first base. Via the germline V gene, CDR1 is SGHRS and CDR2 YFSETQ. What the authors observed across the whole study: How much clinical and demographic metadata was included differed by source and by participant, and the metadata was provided uncurated.

The immunoSEQ Assay, a bias-controlled multiplex PCR, was used to amplify TCRbeta CDR3 regions from genomic DNA. The authors processed their data as follows. The number of nucleated cells in each sample was estimated by amplification of reference gene primers within the assay. To quantify the absolute abundance of each unique TCRbeta CDR3 rearrangement, sequence reads were collapsed and filtered. For each sample, productive Simpson clonality was calculated as the square root of Simpson's diversity index over productive rearrangements. TCRdb re-hosts the immuneACCESS table, in-frame sequences only. Its copies lack some clones; in the studies checked, an unresolved V gene accounts for under half of them, and the cause for the rest is not known. V, J and clone size reflect that table, while D and trimming were determined from the DNA. Here the sample has approximately 250,000 clones; approximately 86% occur a single time. The ten top clones hold approximately 9.7% of the sample.

Input material: peripheral blood. This TCR derives from a middle-aged man with active or convalescent COVID-19. The chain couples TRBV5-1 to TRBJ2-7; the D segment could be TRBD1, given 5 matching bases. The CDR3 loop reads CASSKTVTYEQYF. The sequenced DNA: TGCGCCAGCAGCAAGACAGTTACCTACGAGCAGTACTTC. Where the CDR3 stops, the reference TRBV5-1 and TRBJ2-7 genes take over; the full variable domain is KAGVTQTPRYLIKTRGQQVTLSCSPISGHRSVSWYQQTPGQGLQFLFEYFSETQRNKGNFPGRFSGRQFSNSRSEMNVSTLELGDSALYLCASSKTVTYEQYFGPGTRLTVT.